The rows below give T cell receptor beta chains drawn from one sample of a study of T cell responses to AZD1222 COVID-19 vaccine. Clones were sequenced by immunoSEQ multiplex PCR, and TCRdb holds only the in-frame ones, with some missing. Among approximately 77,000 clones listed, about 91% were seen once. The sequencing used peripheral blood, collected on day 0 of MenACWY control vaccination. The receptors shown here come from an adult in good health. CDR3s leave out the opening cysteine and the closing phenylalanine or tryptophan. Each record gives: D gene, J gene, V gene, CDR3 protein. D genes are given only for firm matches.

D: -; J: TRBJ1-1; V: TRBV30; CDR3: AWNVGTVNTEAF
D: -; J: TRBJ1-5; V: TRBV30; CDR3: AWNHGPARLPQH
D: -; J: TRBJ2-7; V: TRBV6-1; CDR3: ASSDRLGLPYEQY
D: -; J: TRBJ2-3; V: TRBV7-2; CDR3: ASSLGIGTDTQY
D: TRBD1; J: TRBJ1-5; V: TRBV24-1; CDR3: ATSDPTGAGGNQPQH
D: -; J: TRBJ1-6; V: TRBV11-2; CDR3: ASSRSGTSNSPLH
D: -; J: TRBJ2-3; V: TRBV15; CDR3: ATSRDPSDTQY
D: TRBD1; J: TRBJ1-4; V: TRBV5-4; CDR3: ASSQGQGWEKLF
D: -; J: TRBJ2-7; V: TRBV7-9; CDR3: ASSSLISSYEQY
D: -; J: TRBJ2-7; V: TRBV6-5; CDR3: ASRKSNQETYEQY
D: -; J: TRBJ2-3; V: TRBV7-8; CDR3: ASSLVGGVDTQY
D: -; J: TRBJ1-2; V: TRBV9; CDR3: ASSVAASYT
D: TRBD1; J: TRBJ1-5; V: TRBV28; CDR3: ASRTGTQPQH
D: TRBD2; J: TRBJ2-1; V: TRBV29-1; CDR3: SVDVGGDEQF
D: TRBD1; J: TRBJ1-5; V: TRBV28; CDR3: ASGRTGVLGAQH
D: -; J: TRBJ1-1; V: TRBV12-5; CDR3: ASGRGLNTEAF
D: TRBD2; J: TRBJ2-7; V: TRBV2; CDR3: ASSGTSGYEQY
D: -; J: TRBJ1-1; V: TRBV6-5; CDR3: ASSYLQGPAF
D: TRBD1; J: TRBJ2-7; V: TRBV7-2; CDR3: ASSLPGQGGEQY
D: -; J: TRBJ2-2; V: TRBV10-1; CDR3: ASSESRAGELF
D: -; J: TRBJ2-7; V: TRBV19; CDR3: ASSIGWAGDEQY
D: TRBD1; J: TRBJ2-7; V: TRBV28; CDR3: ASRQGPSSYEQY
D: TRBD1; J: TRBJ1-1; V: TRBV7-8; CDR3: ASSSGQGGLTEAF
D: -; J: TRBJ2-3; V: TRBV6-5; CDR3: ASRVPGGSTDTQY
D: -; J: TRBJ1-1; V: TRBV19; CDR3: ASTAGAGSTEAF
D: -; J: TRBJ1-2; V: TRBV19; CDR3: ASSSPGAIYGYT
D: -; J: TRBJ1-1; V: TRBV7-9; CDR3: ASSKGGTEAF
D: TRBD2; J: TRBJ2-2; V: TRBV18; CDR3: ASSLGPGLANGELF
D: -; J: TRBJ2-5; V: TRBV3-1/TRBV3-2; CDR3: ASSQDGSGAPRTQY
D: TRBD2; J: TRBJ2-5; V: TRBV18; CDR3: ASSPSSGSKETQY
D: -; J: TRBJ1-5; V: TRBV19; CDR3: ASIRDAMDTTLNQPQH
D: -; J: TRBJ2-1; V: TRBV5-1; CDR3: ASSLSAGLNEQF
D: -; J: TRBJ2-2; V: TRBV3-1/TRBV3-2; CDR3: ASSRRSGGELF
D: -; J: TRBJ2-3; V: TRBV7-7; CDR3: ASSKGTRGGLDTQY
D: -; J: TRBJ2-3; V: TRBV19; CDR3: ATSTMADTQY
D: -; J: TRBJ2-7; V: TRBV7-6; CDR3: ASSLVGNRDEQY
D: -; J: TRBJ1-4; V: TRBV24-1; CDR3: ATSDSSWGEKLF
D: -; J: TRBJ1-5; V: TRBV10-2; CDR3: ARSGDPRGNQPQH
D: TRBD1; J: TRBJ1-2; V: TRBV7-2; CDR3: ASSLVPDRVAAYGYT
D: -; J: TRBJ2-7; V: TRBV27; CDR3: ASRDTPPGTRTYEQY
D: -; J: TRBJ1-2; V: TRBV28; CDR3: ASGRSNYGYT
D: -; J: TRBJ1-3; V: TRBV5-6; CDR3: ASSLEGGNTIY
D: -; J: TRBJ1-2; V: TRBV5-1; CDR3: ASSPPGASGYT